This record looks at one TCR beta chain sequence and its context. What it binds is unknown. This entry belongs to a study of cytomegalovirus exposure and HLA in healthy donors. Findings and limits, study-wide: Earlier results showed most TCR beta V segments being productive about 90% or about 30% of the time. Analysis was carried out at a later point, and it linked a missense DCLRE1C variant to TCR beta V- and J-gene trimming. Later analysis indicated greater clonal expansion among HLA-associated TCR beta chains than among equally common other chains. Accounts indicate the classifier identified cytomegalovirus status with strong specificity and sensitivity.

The PCR made use of 60 Vbeta and 13 Jbeta primers. This table comes from immunoSEQ multiplex PCR, and its TCRdb copy is limited to in-frame clones, with some not included. The repertoire holds about 190,000 clones, with 79% as singletons. CDR1 is SGHRS, CDR2 YFSETQ, per germline. The CDR3 spans 16 residues. V lost 2 bases to trimming and J lost 3 bases, with 15 bases between them. The sequencing sample was made of PBMCs. This rearrangement joins TRBV5-1 to TRBJ2-4, with D perhaps TRBD2 (6 bases). The sequence came from a young woman in good health and CMV-seronegative. The chain's CDR3 is CASSLTSPGDKNIQYF. CDR3 coding DNA: TGCGCCAGCAGCTTAACCAGCCCGGGAGACAAAAACATTCAGTACTTC.